This T cell receptor beta chain was profiled in a study of spatial heterogeneity in lung cancer. MiXCR was run by TCRdb on the 5' RACE reads, yielding one entry per CDR3 protein. Of tens of thousands of distinct CDR3 sequences listed, approximately 5.2% were seen once; the top ten hold approximately 24%. The CDR3 has 16 amino acids. Germline CDR1 LGHNA, CDR2 YSLEER. The germline V and J ends were trimmed by 0 bases and 7 bases, with 15 bases remaining between them. This clonotype was picked up many times. Sample time point: sample taken at primary tumor resection. TCRs were sequenced from unsorted whole RNA of tumor, nontumor lung or PBMC. Around 70 TRACERx patients with early, untreated non-small cell lung cancer donated samples.

Material: PBMCs, obtained at surgery. This chain connects TRBV4-3 to TRBJ1-4; a weak D match, TRBD1 (6 bases). The TCR comes from a female donor with early-stage non-small cell lung cancer. Written as DNA, the CDR3 is TGCGCCAGCAGCCAAGAGGGTGGGGGGACATCTGAAAAACTGTTTTTT. This encodes CASSQEGGGTSEKLFF.